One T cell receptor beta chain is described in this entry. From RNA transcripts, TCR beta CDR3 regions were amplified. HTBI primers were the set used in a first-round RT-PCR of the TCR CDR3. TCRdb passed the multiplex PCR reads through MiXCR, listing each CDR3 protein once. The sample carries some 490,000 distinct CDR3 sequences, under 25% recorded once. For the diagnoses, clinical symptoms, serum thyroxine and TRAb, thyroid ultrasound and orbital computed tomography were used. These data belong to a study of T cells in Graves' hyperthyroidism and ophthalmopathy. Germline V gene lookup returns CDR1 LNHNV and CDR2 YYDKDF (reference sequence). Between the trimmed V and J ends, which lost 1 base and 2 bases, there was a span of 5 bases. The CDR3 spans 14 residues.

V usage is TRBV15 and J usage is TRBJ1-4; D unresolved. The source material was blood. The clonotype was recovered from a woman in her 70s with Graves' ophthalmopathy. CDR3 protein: CATSRGGTNEKLFF. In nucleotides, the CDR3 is TGTGCCACCAGCAGAGGAGGGACTAATGAAAAACTGTTTTTT.